The text below deals with one T cell receptor beta chain. This sample is drawn from a study of shared T cell receptors in the human thymus. The length of the CDR3 is 14 residues. V lost 6 bases and J lost 4, with 17 bases in between. Looked up from germline, CDR1 is SGHRS and CDR2 is YFSETQ. Method: immunoSEQ multiplex PCR; TCRdb's copy keeps in-frame clones and lacks some. Counted here are 600,000 to 900,000 clones, approximately 83% occurring once; the ten biggest clones make up approximately 0.01%. In addition, the sample was reused for a study of human thymus T cells. That source reports: Corrective surgery for congenital heart defects was being performed on the healthy Finnish infants who were the donors. Resections were taken during corrective heart surgery, and the thymus tissue came from these. Gene usage for V and J segments appeared biased in thymic and blood repertoires. Overlap was high between thymic repertoires from unrelated individuals, as reported in related research.

This chain connects TRBV5-1 to TRBJ2-7; TRBD1 might be the D (6 bases). The source is a girl under three years old with a congenital heart defect. Sequenced material: thymocytes. CDR3 sequence (DNA): TGCGCCAGCACGGGACACCCGGTGGGTTACGAGCAGTACTTC. It encodes CASTGHPVGYEQYF. Combining the CDR3 with reference TRBV5-1 and TRBJ2-7 gives the whole variable domain KAGVTQTPRYLIKTRGQQVTLSCSPISGHRSVSWYQQTPGQGLQFLFEYFSETQRNKGNFPGRFSGRQFSNSRSEMNVSTLELGDSALYLCASTGHPVGYEQYFGPGTRLTVT.